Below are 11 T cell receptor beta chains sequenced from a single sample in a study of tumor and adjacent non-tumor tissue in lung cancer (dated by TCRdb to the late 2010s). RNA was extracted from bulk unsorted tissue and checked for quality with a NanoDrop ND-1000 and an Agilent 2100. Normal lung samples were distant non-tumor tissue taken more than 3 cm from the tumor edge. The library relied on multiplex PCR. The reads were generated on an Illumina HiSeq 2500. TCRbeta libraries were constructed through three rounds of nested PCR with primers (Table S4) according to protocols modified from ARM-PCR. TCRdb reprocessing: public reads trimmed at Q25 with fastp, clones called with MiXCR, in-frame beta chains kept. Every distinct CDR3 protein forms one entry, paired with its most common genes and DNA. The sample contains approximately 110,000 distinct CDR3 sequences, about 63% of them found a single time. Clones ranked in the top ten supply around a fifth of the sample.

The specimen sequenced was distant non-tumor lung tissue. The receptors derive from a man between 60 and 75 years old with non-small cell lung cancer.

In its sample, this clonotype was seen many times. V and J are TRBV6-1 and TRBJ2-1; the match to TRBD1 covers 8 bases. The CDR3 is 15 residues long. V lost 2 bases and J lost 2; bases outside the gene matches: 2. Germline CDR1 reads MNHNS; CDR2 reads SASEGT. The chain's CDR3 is CASSEQGATYNEQFF. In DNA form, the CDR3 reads TGTGCCAGCAGTGAACAGGGGGCAACCTACAATGAGCAGTTCTTC.

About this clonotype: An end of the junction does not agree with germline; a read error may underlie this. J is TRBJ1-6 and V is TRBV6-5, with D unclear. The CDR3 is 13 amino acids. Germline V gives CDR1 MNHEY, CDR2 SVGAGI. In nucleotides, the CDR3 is TGTACCAGCAGTCTAACGAGGGATTCACCCCTCCAATTT. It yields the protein CTSSLTRDSPLQF.

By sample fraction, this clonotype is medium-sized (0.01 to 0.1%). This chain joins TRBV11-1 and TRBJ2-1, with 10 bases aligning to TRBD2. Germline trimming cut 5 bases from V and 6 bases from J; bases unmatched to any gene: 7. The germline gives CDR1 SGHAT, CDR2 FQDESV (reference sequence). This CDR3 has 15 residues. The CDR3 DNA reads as TGTGCCAGCAGCAAGGAGCGGGGGGGCCTCAATGAGCAGTTCTTC. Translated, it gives CASSKERGGLNEQFF.

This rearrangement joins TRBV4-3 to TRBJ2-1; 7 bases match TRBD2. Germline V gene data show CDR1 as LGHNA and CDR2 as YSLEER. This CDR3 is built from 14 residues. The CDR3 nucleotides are TGCATCAGCAGCCGGGGGGACTCCTCCTCTGAGCAGTTCTTC. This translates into CISSRGDSSSEQFF.

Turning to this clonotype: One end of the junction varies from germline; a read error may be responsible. CDR3 loop: CASSYLRGESGGLFF. The CDR3 DNA sequence: TGTGCCAGCAGCTACCTCCGGGGGGAGTCCGGGGGGCTGTTTTTT. The chain recombines TRBV6-5 with TRBJ2-2; 7 positions agree with TRBD2. The CDR3 consists of 15 residues. Per germline, CDR1 MNHEY and CDR2 SVGAGI.

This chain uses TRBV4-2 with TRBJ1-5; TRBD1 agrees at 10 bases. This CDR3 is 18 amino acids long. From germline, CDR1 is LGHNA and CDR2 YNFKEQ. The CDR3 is CLSSQENTGTGGNQPQHF. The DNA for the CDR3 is TGTCTCAGCAGCCAAGAAAACACCGGGACAGGGGGCAATCAGCCCCAGCATTTT.

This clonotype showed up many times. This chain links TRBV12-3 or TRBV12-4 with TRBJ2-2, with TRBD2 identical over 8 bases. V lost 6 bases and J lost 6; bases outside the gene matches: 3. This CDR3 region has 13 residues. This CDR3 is CASRPGGPGELFF. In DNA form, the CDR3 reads TGTGCCAGCAGGCCGGGGGGGCCCGGGGAGCTGTTTTTT.

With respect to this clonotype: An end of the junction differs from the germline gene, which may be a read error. CDR3 sequence (DNA): TGTACCAGCAGCCAAGAGGCTGGGACATTGGGTGAGCAGTACTTC. Its protein product is CTSSQEAGTLGEQYF. The chain joins TRBV4-2 to TRBJ2-7; the D gene is possibly TRBD1 (6 bases). Germline V gene lookup returns CDR1 LGHNA and CDR2 YNFKEQ. There are 15 residues in the CDR3.

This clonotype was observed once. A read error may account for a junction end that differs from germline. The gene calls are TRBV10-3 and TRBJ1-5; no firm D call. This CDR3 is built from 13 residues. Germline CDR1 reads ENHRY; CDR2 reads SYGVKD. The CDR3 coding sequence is TGTACCATCAGTGACTCACGGGGTCAGCCCCAGCATTTT. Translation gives CTISDSRGQPQHF.

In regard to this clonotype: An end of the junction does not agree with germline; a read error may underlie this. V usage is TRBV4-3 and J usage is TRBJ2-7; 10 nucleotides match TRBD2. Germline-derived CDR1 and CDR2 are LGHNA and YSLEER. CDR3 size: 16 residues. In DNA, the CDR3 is TGTGTCAGCAGCCAGGACCAGGCTAGCGGGAGTTACGAGCAGTACTTC. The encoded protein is CVSSQDQASGSYEQYF.

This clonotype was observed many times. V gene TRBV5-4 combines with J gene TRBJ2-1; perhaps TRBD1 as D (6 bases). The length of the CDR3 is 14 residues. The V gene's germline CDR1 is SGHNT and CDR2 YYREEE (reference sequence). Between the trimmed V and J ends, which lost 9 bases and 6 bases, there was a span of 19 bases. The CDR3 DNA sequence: TGTGCCATTCGAGTCACCCAGGGGACCAATGAGCAGTTCTTC. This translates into CAIRVTQGTNEQFF.